This passage covers 4 T cell receptor beta chains from one sample sequenced in a study of blood T cell repertoires in COVID-19. The repertoire was sequenced with immunoSEQ multiplex PCR; TCRdb's copy has only in-frame clones and lacks some. Of under 95,000 clones listed, 70% to 90% are singletons. Source material: peripheral blood. The source is a woman of 80 years or more with COVID-19, enrolled during active disease.

The sample holds one count of this clone. V usage is TRBV27 and J usage is TRBJ1-5; tentatively, D is TRBD1 (6 bases). Germline CDR1 and CDR2: MNHEY and SMNVEV (reference sequence). This CDR3 comprises 16 residues. V was shortened by 0 bases and J by 3 bases, with 12 bases between the two germline ends. CDR3 coding DNA: TGTGCCAGCAGTTTATCGAGGGCAGGGGACAATCAGCCCCAGCATTTT. It specifies CASSLSRAGDNQPQHF.

The table lists this clone with a count of one. The chain is built from TRBV9 and TRBJ2-2; TRBD1 might be the D (5 bases). Deletions cut 4 bases from V and 6 bases from J, with 13 bases between. The CDR3 consists of 14 residues. Germline-derived CDR1 and CDR2 are SGDLS and YYNGEE. CDR3 sequence (DNA): TGTGCCAGCAGCCCTCGCAGGGCCCCCGGGGAGCTGTTTTTT. It translates to CASSPRRAPGELFF.

The chain uses TRBV6-2 or TRBV6-3 and TRBJ1-4, with D unresolved. Germline CDR1 MNHEY, CDR2 SVGEGT. V was shortened by 4 bases and J by 2 bases, with 8 bases between the two germline ends. This CDR3 is 14 amino acids long. The CDR3 nucleotides are TGTGCCAGCAGTTCAGTCCGTACTAATGAAAAACTGTTTTTT. It translates to CASSSVRTNEKLFF.

This clone has more than one count but fewer than ten. The rearrangement uses TRBV27 and TRBJ1-5, with 7 bases that match TRBD1. This CDR3 region has 15 residues. V was clipped by 5 bases and J by 0 bases; unmatched bases: 4. Per the germline V gene, CDR1 is MNHEY and CDR2 is SMNVEV (reference sequence). CDR3 bases: TGTGCCAGCAGTCAAGGGACAGCTAGCAATCAGCCCCAGCATTTT. It specifies CASSQGTASNQPQHF.